These T cell receptor beta chains were read from a single sample in a study of shared T cell receptors in the human thymus. The method was immunoSEQ multiplex PCR; TCRdb's version includes in-frame clones alone and lacks a portion of them. Of hundreds of thousands of clones listed, roughly 94% were seen once; the top ten hold approximately 0.018%. Sequenced sample: thymocytes. Receptors originate from a human donor. Both conserved end residues are part of each CDR3. The D gene is left open where the match is weak. Clone sizes are given selectively: once, few, many, or a class where the clone is expanded.

TRBV28,NA,TRBJ2-7,TRBD1,CASSAGQGGWPEQYF,TGTGCCAGCAGTGCCGGACAGGGTGGTTGGCCCGAGCAGTACTTC
TRBV7-3,NA,TRBJ2-7,NA,CASSPPRLVSNYEQYF,TGTGCCAGCAGCCCCCCGCGACTAGTGAGTAACTACGAGCAGTACTTC
TRBV27,NA,TRBJ1-2,NA,CASSPYYQHYGYTF,TGTGCCAGCAGCCCCTATTACCAACATTATGGCTACACCTTC
TRBV30,NA,TRBJ1-2,TRBD1,CAWSVGNRGFTNYGYTF,TGTGCCTGGAGTGTTGGGAACAGGGGGTTCACTAACTATGGCTACACCTTC
TRBV5-6,NA,TRBJ2-2,TRBD1,CASSPGAGQGANTGELFF,TGTGCCAGCAGCCCCGGGGCGGGACAGGGGGCGAACACCGGGGAGCTGTTTTTT
TRBV19,NA,TRBJ1-5,NA,CASSIPNQPQHF,TGTGCCAGTAGTATCCCCAATCAGCCCCAGCATTTT
TRBV18,once,TRBJ2-1,TRBD2,CASSPLRTSGRGNNEQFF,TGTGCCAGCTCCCCCCTACGGACTAGCGGGAGGGGGAATAATGAGCAGTTCTTC
TRBV5-1,NA,TRBJ2-3,TRBD2,CASSRPLAGGGADTQYF,TGCGCCAGCAGCCGACCTCTAGCGGGAGGTGGTGCAGATACGCAGTATTTT
TRBV15,NA,TRBJ2-2,NA,CATSRGVGELFF,TGTGCCACCAGCAGAGGCGTCGGGGAGCTGTTTTTT
TRBV25-1,NA,TRBJ2-5,TRBD2,CASSECLASGRGETQYF,TGTGCCAGCAGTGAATGCCTTGCTAGCGGGAGGGGAGAGACCCAGTACTTC
TRBV11-2,NA,TRBJ1-3,NA,CASSPSQGGGTIYF,TGTGCCAGCAGCCCCTCACAGGGAGGTGGCACCATATATTTT
TRBV28,NA,TRBJ1-1,NA,CASSPAGGPGFF,TGTGCCAGCAGTCCAGCCGGGGGGCCTGGTTTCTTT
TRBV28,NA,TRBJ2-3,NA,CASSLLGMEDPRWSTDTQYF,TGTGCCAGCAGTTTACTGGGTATGGAGGACCCGAGGTGGAGCACAGATACGCAGTATTTT
TRBV7-6,NA,TRBJ1-1,NA,CASSALGGENTEAFF,TGTGCCAGCAGCGCCCTAGGAGGGGAGAACACTGAAGCTTTCTTT
TRBV7-9,NA,TRBJ2-6,NA,CASSSSGEPLSGANVLTF,TGTGCCAGCAGCTCGTCGGGTGAGCCCCTCTCTGGGGCCAACGTCCTGACTTTC
TRBV4-1,NA,TRBJ1-1,TRBD1,CASSQPLPPTGWMNTEAFF,TGCGCCAGCAGCCAACCACTCCCCCCGACAGGGTGGATGAACACTGAAGCTTTCTTT
TRBV7-8,NA,TRBJ1-3,NA,CASSLASEGHGNTIYF,TGTGCCAGCAGCTTAGCAAGTGAAGGGCATGGAAACACCATATATTTT
TRBV19,NA,TRBJ2-7,TRBD1,CASSTVDREESYEQYF,TGTGCCAGTAGTACCGTCGACAGGGAAGAGTCCTACGAGCAGTACTTC
TRBV6-5,NA,TRBJ1-5,NA,CASSSAQEVQPQHF,TGTGCCAGCAGTTCAGCACAGGAGGTCCAGCCCCAGCATTTT
TRBV4-1,NA,TRBJ2-7,NA,CASSQRKFFHEQYF,TGCGCCAGCAGCCAGCGAAAGTTTTTTCACGAGCAGTACTTC
TRBV9,NA,TRBJ2-2,TRBD2,CASSVAGLPNTGELFF,TGTGCCAGCAGCGTAGCGGGACTACCTAACACCGGGGAGCTGTTTTTT
TRBV5-1,NA,TRBJ2-5,NA,CASSPRPSGQETQYF,TGCGCCAGCAGCCCCAGGCCCAGCGGACAAGAGACCCAGTACTTC
TRBV27,NA,TRBJ1-5,NA,CAILKPGGSNQPQHF,TGTGCCATATTAAAACCCGGGGGTAGCAATCAGCCCCAGCATTTT
TRBV29-1,NA,TRBJ2-3,TRBD2,CSVGGGTDTQYF,TGCAGCGTCGGGGGGGGCACAGATACGCAGTATTTT
TRBV28,NA,TRBJ2-3,TRBD2,CASSWQTSGTPTDTQYF,TGTGCCAGCAGTTGGCAGACTAGCGGGACACCCACAGATACGCAGTATTTT
TRBV5-4,NA,TRBJ1-2,NA,CASSPAGNGYGYTF,TGTGCCAGCAGCCCCGCGGGAAACGGGTATGGCTACACCTTC
TRBV6-1,NA,TRBJ2-3,NA,CASSRGMADTQYF,TGTGCCAGCAGTCGGGGGATGGCAGATACGCAGTATTTT
TRBV7-2,NA,TRBJ2-7,NA,CASSLAGNSYEQYF,TGTGCCAGCAGCTTAGCAGGGAACTCCTACGAGCAGTACTTC
TRBV15,NA,TRBJ2-3,NA,CATTGGLTDTQYF,TGTGCCACCACCGGGGGTTTAACAGATACGCAGTATTTT
TRBV27,NA,TRBJ1-2,TRBD1,CASTESSRTGYYGYTF,TGTGCCAGCACCGAAAGCTCCCGGACAGGATACTATGGCTACACCTTC
TRBV7-9,NA,TRBJ1-5,NA,CASSLDVGPYNQPQHF,TGTGCCAGCAGCTTAGATGTTGGGCCTTACAATCAGCCCCAGCATTTT
TRBV11-3,once,TRBJ2-3,NA,CASSLDRRTDTQYF,TGTGCCAGCAGCTTAGATAGGCGCACAGATACGCAGTATTTT
TRBV7-9,NA,TRBJ1-3,TRBD1,CASIPSPPGGPGNTIYF,TGTGCCAGCATCCCCTCCCCCCCAGGGGGCCCTGGAAACACCATATATTTT
TRBV6-4,once,TRBJ2-3,TRBD2,CASRELAGFPDTQYF,TGTGCCAGCAGGGAACTAGCGGGTTTTCCAGATACGCAGTATTTT
TRBV7-8,NA,TRBJ2-1,TRBD2,CAGKRDRANEQFF,TGTGCCGGGAAGCGGGATAGAGCGAATGAGCAGTTCTTC
TRBV10-3,NA,TRBJ2-2,TRBD2,CAIRDSASGRVGELFF,TGTGCCATCAGAGACTCGGCTAGCGGGAGGGTCGGGGAGCTGTTTTTT
TRBV27,NA,TRBJ2-1,TRBD2,CASTGLAGRSSLVHYNEQFF,TGTGCCAGCACCGGGCTAGCGGGAAGATCTAGCCTGGTTCACTACAATGAGCAGTTCTTC
TRBV18,NA,TRBJ1-1,TRBD1,CASSPWTGEVVTEAFF,TGTGCCAGCTCACCCTGGACAGGGGAAGTAGTCACTGAAGCTTTCTTT
TRBV19,NA,TRBJ2-1,TRBD1,CAIDGTGPNNEQFF,TGTGCCATCGACGGGACAGGGCCCAACAATGAGCAGTTCTTC
TRBV13,NA,TRBJ2-7,NA,CASSPRSYEQYF,TGTGCCAGCAGCCCAAGGTCGTACGAGCAGTACTTC
TRBV5-4,NA,TRBJ2-7,TRBD1,CASSLEGRGPTYEQYF,TGTGCCAGCAGCTTGGAGGGCAGGGGGCCGACCTACGAGCAGTACTTC
TRBV18,NA,TRBJ2-7,NA,CASLKGTVPGNEQYF,TGTGCCAGCTTAAAAGGGACGGTCCCCGGGAACGAGCAGTACTTC
TRBV27,NA,TRBJ2-1,NA,CASSLREGVRYNEQFF,TGTGCCAGCAGTTTAAGGGAGGGGGTGCGGTATAATGAGCAGTTCTTC
TRBV28,NA,TRBJ2-3,NA,CASKPPRTETTDTQYF,TGTGCCAGCAAGCCGCCCCGGACGGAGACTACAGATACGCAGTATTTT
TRBV27,NA,TRBJ2-3,TRBD1,CASSTEDRAGPDTQYF,TGTGCCAGCAGCACCGAAGACAGGGCGGGCCCAGATACGCAGTATTTT
TRBV19,NA,TRBJ1-1,NA,CASSIRRSRGKNTEAFF,TGTGCCAGTAGTATAAGAAGGTCTCGTGGAAAGAACACTGAAGCTTTCTTT
TRBV7-9,NA,TRBJ2-7,TRBD2,CASSRRTSGRTYEQYF,TGTGCCAGCAGCCGACGTACTAGCGGGAGAACCTACGAGCAGTACTTC
TRBV28,NA,TRBJ2-7,TRBD1,CASSFCKAGQGTHEQYF,TGTGCCAGCAGTTTTTGTAAAGCGGGACAGGGGACCCACGAGCAGTACTTC
TRBV28,NA,TRBJ1-1,NA,CASSFFVPNTEAFF,TGTGCCAGCAGTTTCTTCGTCCCGAACACTGAAGCTTTCTTT
TRBV5-1,NA,TRBJ2-1,TRBD2,CASSLAGTSEYNEQFF,TGCGCCAGCAGCTTGGCCGGGACTAGCGAATACAATGAGCAGTTCTTC
TRBV7-9,NA,TRBJ1-2,TRBD1,CASSTGQGFLLGGGYTF,TGTGCCAGCAGCACAGGACAGGGTTTCCTGCTGGGCGGTGGCTACACCTTC
TRBV19,NA,TRBJ1-5,NA,CASSMGRGLWSDGNQPQHF,TGTGCCAGTAGTATGGGGCGGGGTCTCTGGTCAGATGGCAATCAGCCCCAGCATTTT
TRBV15,once,TRBJ1-5,NA,CATSRAAGVEDNQPQHF,TGTGCCACCAGCAGAGCTGCAGGGGTAGAGGACAATCAGCCCCAGCATTTT
TRBV7-9,NA,TRBJ2-1,NA,CASSLMSGQFF,TGTGCCAGCAGCTTGATGTCCGGGCAGTTCTTC